What follows are 8 T cell receptor beta chains derived from one specimen sequenced in a study of T cells in localized non-small cell lung cancer. This table comes from immunoSEQ multiplex PCR, and its TCRdb copy is limited to in-frame clones, with some not included. Of roughly 17,000 clones in the sample, around 88% were seen once. Sequenced here: peripheral blood, sampled before any cancer treatment. These receptors were collected from a male donor at least 60 years old with stage III lung adenocarcinoma.

This chain uses TRBV7-9 with TRBJ2-1; D is possibly TRBD1 (5 bases). Germline CDR1 and CDR2: SEHNR and FQNEAQ (reference sequence). V gave up 11 bases and J gave up 8 bases, with 19 bases separating them. The CDR3 is 13 amino acids. The CDR3 is CAGRQGEWDEQFF. The CDR3 nucleotides are TGTGCCGGTAGACAAGGGGAATGGGATGAGCAGTTCTTC. The full variable domain, rest sourced from reference TRBV7-9 and TRBJ2-1, is DTGVSQNPRHKITKRGQNVTFRCDPISEHNRLYWYRQTLGQGPEFLTYFQNEAQLEKSRLLSDRFSAERPKGSFSTLEIQRTEQGDSAMYLCAGRQGEWDEQFFGPGTRLTVL.

The chain uses TRBV7-9 and TRBJ2-5; no clear D. This CDR3 has 14 residues. V lost 1 base and J lost 6, with 12 bases in between. CDR1 SEHNR and CDR2 FQNEAQ come from the germline V gene (reference sequence). DNA of the CDR3: TGTGCCAGCAGCTTAGAACTACCGCCGAAGACCCAGTACTTC. Translation: CASSLELPPKTQYF.

The chain combines TRBV18 with TRBJ2-7; unclear D gene. The V end lost 2 bases, the J end lost 4 bases, and 9 bases lay between the germline ends. The germline gives CDR1 KGHSH, CDR2 LQKENI. This CDR3 is 13 amino acids long. CDR3 amino acids: CASSPAAGYEQYF. As DNA, the CDR3 is TGTGCCAGCTCACCAGCGGCAGGTTACGAGCAGTACTTC.

V usage is TRBV29-1 and J usage is TRBJ1-1, with a weak D call TRBD1 (5 bases). The V end lost 4 bases, the J end lost 4 bases, and 7 bases lay between the germline ends. The CDR3 extends over 11 amino acids. The V gene's germline CDR1 is SQVTM and CDR2 ANQGSEA. CDR3 nucleotides: TGCAGCGTTGCCCAGGGCACTGAAGCTTTCTTT. It translates to CSVAQGTEAFF.

This clone was seen once. J is TRBJ2-7 and V is TRBV28; possibly TRBD1 for D (6 bases). The CDR3 spans 13 residues. Germline loops: CDR1 MDHEN, CDR2 SYDVKM. Trimming pared 7 bases from V and 2 bases from J, leaving 12 bases between. CDR3 in DNA: TGTGCCAGCACATCAGGGGATACCTACGAGCAGTACTTC. Translating it yields CASTSGDTYEQYF.

The chain joins TRBV7-9 to TRBJ1-3; no clear D. Per the germline V gene, CDR1 is SEHNR and CDR2 is FQNEAQ (reference sequence). V was pared by 6 bases and J by 0 bases, with 6 bases between. The CDR3 loop spans 13 amino acids. The CDR3: CASRGVSGNTIYF. In nucleotides, the CDR3 is TGTGCCAGCAGGGGAGTCTCTGGAAACACCATATATTTT.

The chain has TRBV5-4 and TRBJ2-7; TRBD1 agrees at 8 bases. With V trimmed by 7 bases and J by 5 bases, 8 bases remained unmatched. This CDR3 comprises 13 residues. Germline V gene lookup returns CDR1 SGHNT and CDR2 YYREEE (reference sequence). The CDR3 here is CASGRTGSDEQYF. The CDR3 coding sequence is TGTGCCAGCGGACGGACAGGGTCCGACGAGCAGTACTTC.

The V and J genes are TRBV18 and TRBJ1-1, with D possibly TRBD1 on 6 matching bases. The length of the CDR3 is 14 residues. The V end lost 3 bases, the J end lost 1 base, and 9 bases lay between the germline ends. The germline CDR1 and CDR2 sequences are KGHSH and LQKENI. CDR3 protein: CASSPGQTNTEAFF. CDR3 nucleotide sequence: TGTGCCAGCTCACCCGGACAGACGAACACTGAAGCTTTCTTT.